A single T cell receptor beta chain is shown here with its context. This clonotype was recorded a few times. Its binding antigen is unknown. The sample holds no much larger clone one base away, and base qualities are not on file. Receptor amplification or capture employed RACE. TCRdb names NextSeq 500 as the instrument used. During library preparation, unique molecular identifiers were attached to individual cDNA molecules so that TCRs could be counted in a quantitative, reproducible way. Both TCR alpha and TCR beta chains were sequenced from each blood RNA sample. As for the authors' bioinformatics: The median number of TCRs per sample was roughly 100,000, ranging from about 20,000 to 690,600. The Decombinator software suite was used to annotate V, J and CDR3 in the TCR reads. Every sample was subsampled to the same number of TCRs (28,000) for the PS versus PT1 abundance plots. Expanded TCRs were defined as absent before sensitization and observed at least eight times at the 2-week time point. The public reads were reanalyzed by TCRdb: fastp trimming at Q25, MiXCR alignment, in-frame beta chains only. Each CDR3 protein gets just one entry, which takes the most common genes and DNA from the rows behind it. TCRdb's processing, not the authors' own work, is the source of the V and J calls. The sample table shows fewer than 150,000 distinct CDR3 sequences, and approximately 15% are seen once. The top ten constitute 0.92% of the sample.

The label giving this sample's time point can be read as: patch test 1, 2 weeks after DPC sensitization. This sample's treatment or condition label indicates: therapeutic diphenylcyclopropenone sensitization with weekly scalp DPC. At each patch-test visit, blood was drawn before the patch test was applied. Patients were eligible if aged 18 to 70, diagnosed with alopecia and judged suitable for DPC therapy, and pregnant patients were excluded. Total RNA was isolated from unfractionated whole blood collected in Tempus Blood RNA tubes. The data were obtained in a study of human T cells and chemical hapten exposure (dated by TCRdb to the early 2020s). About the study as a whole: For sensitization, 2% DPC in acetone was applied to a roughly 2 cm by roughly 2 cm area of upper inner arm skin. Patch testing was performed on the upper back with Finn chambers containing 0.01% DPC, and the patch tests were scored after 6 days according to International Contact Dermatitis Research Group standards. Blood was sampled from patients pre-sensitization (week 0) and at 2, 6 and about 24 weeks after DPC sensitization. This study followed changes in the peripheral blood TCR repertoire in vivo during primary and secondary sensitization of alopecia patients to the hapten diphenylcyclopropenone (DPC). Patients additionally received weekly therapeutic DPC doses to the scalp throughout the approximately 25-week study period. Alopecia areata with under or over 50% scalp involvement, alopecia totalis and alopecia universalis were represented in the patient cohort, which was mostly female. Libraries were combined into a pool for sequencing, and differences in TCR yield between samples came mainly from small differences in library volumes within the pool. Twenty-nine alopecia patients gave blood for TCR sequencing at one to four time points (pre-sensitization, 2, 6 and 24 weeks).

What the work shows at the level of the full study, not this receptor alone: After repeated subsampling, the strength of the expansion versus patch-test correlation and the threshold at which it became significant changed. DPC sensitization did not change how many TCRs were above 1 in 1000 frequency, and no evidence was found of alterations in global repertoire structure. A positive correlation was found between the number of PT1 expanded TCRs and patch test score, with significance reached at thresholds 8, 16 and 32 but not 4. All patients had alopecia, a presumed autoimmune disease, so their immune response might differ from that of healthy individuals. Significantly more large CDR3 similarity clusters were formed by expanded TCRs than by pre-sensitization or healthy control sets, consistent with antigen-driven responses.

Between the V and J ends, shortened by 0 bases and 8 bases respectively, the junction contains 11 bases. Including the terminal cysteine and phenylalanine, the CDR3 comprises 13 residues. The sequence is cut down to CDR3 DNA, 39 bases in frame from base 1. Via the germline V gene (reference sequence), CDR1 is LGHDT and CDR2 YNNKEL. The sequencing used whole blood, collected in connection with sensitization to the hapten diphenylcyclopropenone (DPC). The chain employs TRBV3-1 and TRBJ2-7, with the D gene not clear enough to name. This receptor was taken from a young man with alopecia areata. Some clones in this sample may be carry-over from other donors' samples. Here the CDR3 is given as CASSQDRQGQQYF. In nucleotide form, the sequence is TGTGCCAGCAGCCAAGATCGACAAGGCCAGCAGTACTTC.